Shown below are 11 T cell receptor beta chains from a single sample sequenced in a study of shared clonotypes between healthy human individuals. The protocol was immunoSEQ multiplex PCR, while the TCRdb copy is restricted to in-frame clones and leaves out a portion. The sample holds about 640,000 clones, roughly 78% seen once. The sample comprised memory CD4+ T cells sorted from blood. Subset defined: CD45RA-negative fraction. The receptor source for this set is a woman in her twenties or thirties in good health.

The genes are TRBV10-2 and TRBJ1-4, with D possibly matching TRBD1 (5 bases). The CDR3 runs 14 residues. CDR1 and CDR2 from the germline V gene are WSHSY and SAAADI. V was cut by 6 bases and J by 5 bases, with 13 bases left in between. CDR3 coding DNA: TGCGCCAGCAGCCCGGAAGGGGAAAATGAAAAACTGTTTTTT. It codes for CASSPEGENEKLFF.

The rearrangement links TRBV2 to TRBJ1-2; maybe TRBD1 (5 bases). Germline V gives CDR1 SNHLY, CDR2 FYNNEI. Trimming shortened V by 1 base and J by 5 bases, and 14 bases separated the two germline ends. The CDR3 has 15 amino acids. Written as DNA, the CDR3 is TGTGCCAGCAGTGAAGGGGGCGGGGCCCCATATGGCTACACCTTC. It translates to CASSEGGGAPYGYTF.

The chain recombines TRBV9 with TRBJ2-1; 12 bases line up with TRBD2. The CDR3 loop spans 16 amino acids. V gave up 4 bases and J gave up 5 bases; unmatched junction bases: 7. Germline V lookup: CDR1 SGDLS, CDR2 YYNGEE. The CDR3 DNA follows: TGTGCCAGCAGCCCCGGCCTAGCGGGAGGGGACAATGAGCAGTTCTTC. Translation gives CASSPGLAGGDNEQFF.

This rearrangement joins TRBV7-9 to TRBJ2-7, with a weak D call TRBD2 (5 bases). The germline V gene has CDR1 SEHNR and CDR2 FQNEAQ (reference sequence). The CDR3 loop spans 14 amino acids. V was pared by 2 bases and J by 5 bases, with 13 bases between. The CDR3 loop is CASSLLAGSHEQYF. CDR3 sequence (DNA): TGTGCCAGCAGCTTACTGGCGGGTTCCCACGAGCAGTACTTC.

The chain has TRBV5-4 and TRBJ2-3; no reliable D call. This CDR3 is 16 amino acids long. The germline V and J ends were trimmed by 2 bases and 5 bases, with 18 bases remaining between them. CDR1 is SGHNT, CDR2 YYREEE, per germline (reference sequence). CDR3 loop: CASSFGALNGGDTQYF. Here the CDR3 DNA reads TGTGCCAGCAGCTTTGGTGCTCTGAATGGCGGAGATACGCAGTATTTT.

The CDR3 protein is CASSARTGLDTEAFF. For the CDR3, the DNA is TGTGCCAGCAGCGCCAGGACGGGGTTGGACACTGAAGCTTTCTTT. The chain combines TRBV7-9 with TRBJ1-1; unclear D gene. Germline V gene lookup returns CDR1 SEHNR and CDR2 FQNEAQ (reference sequence). This CDR3 is built from 15 residues. V gave up 5 bases and J gave up 3 bases, with 16 bases separating them.

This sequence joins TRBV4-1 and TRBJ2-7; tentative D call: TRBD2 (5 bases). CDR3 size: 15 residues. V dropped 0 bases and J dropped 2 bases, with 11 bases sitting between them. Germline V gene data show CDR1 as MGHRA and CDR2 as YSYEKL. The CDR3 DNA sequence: TGCGCCAGCAGCCAAGAGGAAGGAGGCCCCTACGAGCAGTACTTC. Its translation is CASSQEEGGPYEQYF.

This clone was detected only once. The CDR3 nucleotides read TGTGCCAGCCGTGGGGGTTCCTACGAGCAGTACTTC. Translation gives CASRGGSYEQYF. The chain uses TRBV7-2 and TRBJ2-5; D may correspond to TRBD1 or TRBD2 (5 bases each). The end of the DNA fits TRBJ2-7 better, so the J call may be wrong. CDR3 length: 12 amino acids. From germline, CDR1 is SGHTA and CDR2 FQGNSA.

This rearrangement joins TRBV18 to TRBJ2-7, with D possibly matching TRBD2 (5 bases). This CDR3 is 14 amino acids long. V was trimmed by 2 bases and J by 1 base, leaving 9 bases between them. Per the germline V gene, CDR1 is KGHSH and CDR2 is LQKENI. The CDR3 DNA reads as TGTGCCAGCTCACCAAAAGCGGAATCCTACGAGCAGTACTTC. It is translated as CASSPKAESYEQYF.

The CDR3 nucleotides are TGTGCCAGTACCTCTAGCGGGAGAGTCGATGAGCAGTTCTTC. Translated, it gives CASTSSGRVDEQFF. The J gene is TRBJ2-1, the V gene TRBV19, with 10 bases matching TRBD2. Trimming removed 7 bases from V and 8 bases from J; junction bases left unmatched: 8. Germline V gives CDR1 LNHDA, CDR2 SQIVND (reference sequence). CDR3 size: 14 residues.

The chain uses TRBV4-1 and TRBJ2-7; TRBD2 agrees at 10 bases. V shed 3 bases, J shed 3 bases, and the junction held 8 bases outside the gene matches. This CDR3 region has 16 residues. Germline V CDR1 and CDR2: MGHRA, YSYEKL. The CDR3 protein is CASSHASGRPLYEQYF. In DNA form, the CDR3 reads TGCGCCAGCAGCCATGCTAGCGGGAGACCTCTCTACGAGCAGTACTTC.